A single sample is the source of the 29 T cell receptor beta chains below, sequenced in a study of Graves' ophthalmopathy and Graves' hyperthyroidism. Amplified material comprised TCR beta CDR3 regions derived from RNA transcripts. RT-PCR was first run with HTBI primers, then multiplex PCR in a second round. Each CDR3 protein gets one entry after TCRdb re-called the multiplex PCR reads with MiXCR. This sample has about 16,000 distinct CDR3 sequences; 46% occur once, and the top ten carry roughly 25%. Sequencing input: peripheral blood. The receptor source for this set is a woman in her forties with stable Graves' hyperthyroidism.

A note on this clonotype: A read error is possible here, since a much larger clone lies one base away. The genes are TRBV12-3 or TRBV12-4 and TRBJ1-1; maybe TRBD1 (5 bases). The CDR3 totals 14 residues. The CDR3 nucleotides are TGTGCCAGCAGTTTACCCCAGGGCACCACTGAATCTTTCTTT. It encodes CASSLPQGTTESFF.

The CDR3 DNA sequence: TGTGCCAGCACCAGGGGGGACACTGAAGCTTTCTTT. As protein: CASTRGDTEAFF. The chain carries TRBV6-5 and TRBJ1-1; 7 bases fit TRBD1. V lost 7 bases to trimming and J lost 3 bases; unmatched junction nucleotides: 2. CDR1 and CDR2 from the germline V gene are MNHEY and SVGAGI. The length of the CDR3 is 12 residues.

This clonotype was detected once. J is TRBJ1-5 and V is TRBV2; D gene ambiguous. Trimming removed 4 bases at V and 5 bases at J, with 9 bases between. Germline assignment: CDR1 SNHLY and CDR2 FYNNEI. This CDR3 is 13 amino acids long. For the CDR3, the DNA is TGTGCCAGCAGTGGCGCTGAGGATCAGCCCCAGCATTTT. It is translated as CASSGAEDQPQHF.

This chain joins TRBV19 and TRBJ2-1; D is uncertain. Germline lookup yields CDR1 LNHDA and CDR2 SQIVND (reference sequence). The V and J ends lost 6 bases and 5 bases respectively, with 8 bases between them. The length of the CDR3 is 12 residues. The CDR3 is CASSGSHNEQFF. CDR3 DNA sequence: TGTGCCAGTAGCGGGTCTCACAATGAGCAGTTCTTC.

V is TRBV5-1 and J is TRBJ2-3; D tentatively fits TRBD1 or TRBD2 (7 bases each). V was trimmed by 4 bases and J by 4 bases, leaving 19 bases between them. The CDR3 has 16 amino acids. Germline V gene sequence: CDR1 SGHRS, CDR2 YFSETQ. The CDR3 protein is CASSREDRSGADTQYF. In DNA, the CDR3 is TGCGCCAGCAGCCGGGAGGACAGGTCGGGGGCAGATACGCAGTATTTT.

Only one count was recorded for this clonotype. The genes are TRBV6-2 or TRBV6-3 and TRBJ2-3; D assignment may be TRBD1 or TRBD2 (5 bases each). The V gene lost 2 bases and the J gene lost 0 bases, with 15 bases spanning the gap. CDR1 is MNHEY, CDR2 SVGEGT, per germline. This CDR3 contains 17 residues. The CDR3: CASSYQMGETSTDTQYF. Here the CDR3 DNA reads TGTGCCAGCAGTTACCAGATGGGGGAGACTAGCACAGATACGCAGTATTTT.

The chain couples TRBV4-3 to TRBJ2-3; D gene unclear. V gave up 0 bases and J gave up 1 base, with 5 bases separating them. The CDR3 covers 14 residues. Looked up from germline, CDR1 is LGHNA and CDR2 is YSLEER. The CDR3 DNA follows: TGCGCCAGCAGCCAAGATCTCGGCACAGATACGCAGTATTTT. Protein: CASSQDLGTDTQYF.

The rearrangement links TRBV24-1 to TRBJ2-3, with D tentatively TRBD2 (6 bases). The CDR3 sequence is 16 residues long. Germline CDR1 and CDR2: KGHDR and SFDVKD. Trimming shortened V by 4 bases and J by 1 base, and 14 bases separated the two germline ends. The CDR3 nucleotides are TGTGCCACCAGTGACACGGGGGACTCAGGCACAGATACGCAGTATTTT. Amino acids: CATSDTGDSGTDTQYF.

By sample fraction, this clonotype is medium-sized. This chain links TRBV7-9 with TRBJ2-5; D is possibly TRBD2 (5 bases). The CDR3 length is 14 residues. Per germline, CDR1 SEHNR and CDR2 FQNEAQ (reference sequence). V lost 1 base and J 9 bases, leaving 15 bases between the germline ends. The CDR3: CASSLGAEVAPQYF. CDR3 coding DNA: TGTGCCAGCAGCTTAGGAGCGGAGGTGGCCCCCCAGTACTTC.

The rearrangement joins TRBV10-3 to TRBJ2-7; D is possibly TRBD1 (5 bases). V shed 0 bases and J shed 7 bases, with 16 bases lying between them. The CDR3 has 15 amino acids. Germline CDR1 ENHRY, CDR2 SYGVKD. The CDR3 DNA follows: TGTGCCATCAGTGAGTCGAAGGTCAGGGAATTTGAGCAGTACTTC. Translation gives CAISESKVREFEQYF.

The rearrangement links TRBV11-2 to TRBJ2-1; D might be TRBD2 (5 bases). CDR3 length: 16 amino acids. The V end lost 5 bases, the J end lost 7 bases, and 21 bases lay between the germline ends. Germline loops: CDR1 SGHAT, CDR2 FQNNGV. In DNA form, the CDR3 reads TGTGCCAGCAGCCTCACGGCGCGCGTTTCGGGGAATGAGCAGTTCTTC. It specifies CASSLTARVSGNEQFF.

This clonotype came up a few times. The rearrangement uses TRBV6-2 or TRBV6-3 and TRBJ1-5; D is uncertain. This CDR3 region has 12 residues. Trimming cost V 6 bases and J 0 bases, with 3 bases left between them. From germline, CDR1 is MNHEY and CDR2 SVGEGT. This chain's CDR3 is CASRDSNQPQHF. CDR3 nucleotide sequence: TGTGCCAGCAGGGATAGCAATCAGCCCCAGCATTTT.

The gene calls are TRBV5-1 and TRBJ1-3, with 7 bases identical to TRBD1. The ends lost 2 bases at V and 9 bases at J; junction bases unmatched: 8. The CDR3 is 14 residues long. The V gene's germline CDR1 is SGHRS and CDR2 YFSETQ. In DNA, the CDR3 is TGCGCCAGCAGCTTCGGACAGGAGAGAAGCACCATATATTTT. It encodes CASSFGQERSTIYF. The variable domain in full, completed from reference TRBV5-1 and TRBJ1-3, reads KAGVTQTPRYLIKTRGQQVTLSCSPISGHRSVSWYQQTPGQGLQFLFEYFSETQRNKGNFPGRFSGRQFSNSRSEMNVSTLELGDSALYLCASSFGQERSTIYFGEGSWLTVV.

This clonotype was counted ten times or more. The chain carries TRBV7-9 and TRBJ2-3; D is uncertain. Germline V gene lookup returns CDR1 SEHNR and CDR2 FQNEAQ (reference sequence). V gave up 2 bases and J gave up 2 bases, with 14 bases separating them. This CDR3 contains 16 residues. The CDR3 DNA follows: TGTGCCAGCAGCTTAAGGCGAGCTCCCACCACAGATACGCAGTATTTT. Translation gives CASSLRRAPTTDTQYF.

The CDR3 DNA sequence: TGCGCCAGCAGCGCCCGGACACGAGAAGACACCGGGGAGCTGTTTTTT. It is translated as CASSARTREDTGELFF. The chain carries TRBV5-1 and TRBJ2-2; possible D gene TRBD1, 5 bases. The CDR3 spans 16 residues. Germline CDR1 SGHRS, CDR2 YFSETQ. Trimming stripped 4 bases from V and 3 bases from J, with 16 bases between.

The rearrangement uses TRBV7-3 and TRBJ2-1, with 9 bases lining up with TRBD1. Trimming removed 4 bases from V and 6 bases from J; junction bases left unmatched: 4. This CDR3 has 14 residues. CDR1 SGHTA and CDR2 FQGTGA come from the germline V gene. The CDR3: CASSSGTGINEQFF. DNA for the CDR3: TGTGCCAGCAGCTCTGGGACAGGGATCAATGAGCAGTTCTTC.

In DNA form, the CDR3 reads TGTGCCACCAGTGATGGGGGATTTGGCTACACCTTC. Translation gives CATSDGGFGYTF. This chain connects TRBV24-1 to TRBJ1-2; D might be TRBD1 (5 bases). Trimming stripped 3 bases from V and 7 bases from J, with 8 bases between. The V gene's germline CDR1 is KGHDR and CDR2 SFDVKD. The CDR3 is 12 amino acids.

At least ten counts were recorded for this clonotype. J is TRBJ2-3 and V is TRBV11-1, with 10 bases lining up with TRBD2. V trimming: 5 bases; J trimming: 0 bases; junction bases outside the gene matches: 5. This CDR3 has 16 amino acids. The germline CDR1 and CDR2 sequences are SGHAT and FQDESV (reference sequence). CDR3 bases: TGTGCCAGCAGCGCCGGGACTAGCGAAAGCACAGATACGCAGTATTTT. Translation gives CASSAGTSESTDTQYF.

The sample holds a few counts of this clonotype. One base away lies a much larger clone, so this may be a sequencing read error. The CDR3 end shows no conserved phenylalanine or tryptophan, and so a read error is likely. V gene TRBV5-1 combines with J gene TRBJ2-1; TRBD2 is a possible D gene (6 bases). Germline V gene data show CDR1 as SGHRS and CDR2 as YFSETQ. The CDR3 loop spans 15 amino acids. V was shortened by 5 bases and J by 2 bases, with 14 bases between the two germline ends. The CDR3 coding sequence is TGCGCCAGCAGGGAGGGGTCGAGTCCCTACAATGAGCAGTTCTGC. Its translation is CASREGSSPYNEQFC.

The chain carries TRBV2 and TRBJ2-5, with 12 bases identical to TRBD1. The germline V gene encodes CDR1 SNHLY and CDR2 FYNNEI. V gave up 8 bases and J gave up 5 bases; unmatched junction bases: 9. The CDR3 covers 15 residues. CDR3 DNA sequence: TGTGCCAGCTATTCCGGGACAGGGGGCGCGGAGACCCAGTACTTC. Its translation is CASYSGTGGAETQYF.

The J gene is TRBJ1-3, the V gene TRBV12-3 or TRBV12-4, with TRBD1 as a possible D gene (5 bases). Trimming took off 6 bases at V and 2 bases at J, with 11 bases between the two ends. CDR3 length: 14 residues. The CDR3 nucleotides read TGTGCCAGCAGGCTAGGGACGGCTGGAAACACCATATATTTT. It codes for CASRLGTAGNTIYF.

The chain links TRBV24-1 to TRBJ2-1, with TRBD2 matching over 10 bases. CDR3 length: 16 amino acids. Unmatched junction bases numbered 3, after V lost 3 bases and J lost 2 bases. Germline V gene sequence: CDR1 KGHDR, CDR2 SFDVKD. In nucleotides, the CDR3 is TGTGCCACCAGTGATAGCGGGAGGGGCCCCTACAATGAGCAGTTCTTC. It specifies CATSDSGRGPYNEQFF.

In its sample, this clonotype was seen a few times. The chain has TRBV4-3 and TRBJ2-3, with D unresolved. The ends were cut back, 1 base at V and 0 bases at J, with 14 bases in the middle. CDR1 and CDR2 (germline): LGHNA, YSLEER. This CDR3 is 17 amino acids long. In DNA form, the CDR3 reads TGCGCCAGCAGCCAAGTACTGGATGCAACTAGCACAGATACGCAGTATTTT. It specifies CASSQVLDATSTDTQYF.

Regarding this clonotype: One junction end does not reproduce the germline sequence, and a read error may be involved. This chain uses TRBV6-1 with TRBJ1-1, with D perhaps TRBD1 (5 bases). The germline CDR1 and CDR2 sequences are MNHNS and SASEGT. This CDR3 has 13 amino acids. The CDR3 DNA reads as TGTGCCAGCAGTGAAGTCCGGGGGGATGAAGCTCTCTTT. Its protein product is CASSEVRGDEALF.

This clonotype has only a few counts. This chain joins TRBV12-3 or TRBV12-4 and TRBJ2-1; 12 bases are a match to TRBD1. Germline trimming cut 4 bases from V and 10 bases from J; bases unmatched to any gene: 8. The CDR3 totals 15 residues. DNA for the CDR3: TGTGCCAGCAGTTCACCGGGACAGGGGGCGCTAGAGCAGTTCTTC. It encodes CASSSPGQGALEQFF.

This clonotype is labeled as medium-sized (0.01 to 0.1%). The chain has TRBV25-1 and TRBJ2-2; D gene unclear. The CDR3 is made up of 16 amino acids. Looked up from germline, CDR1 is MGHDK and CDR2 is SYGVNS. V was clipped by 1 base and J by 1 base, with 10 bases between them. The CDR3 nucleotides read TGTGCCAGCAGTGAATTCGCAGGTGGGAACACCGGGGAGCTGTTTTTT. It specifies CASSEFAGGNTGELFF. The whole variable domain, filled in from reference TRBV25-1 and TRBJ2-2, reads EADIYQTPRYLVIGTGKKITLECSQTMGHDKMYWYQQDPGMELHLIHYSYGVNSTEKGDLSSESTVSRIRTEHFPLTLESARPSHTSQYLCASSEFAGGNTGELFFGEGSRLTVL.

This clonotype is medium-sized within its sample. The rearrangement links TRBV25-1 to TRBJ1-1; weak D call: TRBD1 (6 bases). This CDR3 is built from 17 residues. Trimming stripped 1 base from V and 2 bases from J, with 17 bases between. Germline V gives CDR1 MGHDK, CDR2 SYGVNS. In nucleotides, the CDR3 is TGTGCCAGCAGTGAATGGGGCGGACAGACCCGAAACACTGAAGCTTTCTTT. It encodes CASSEWGGQTRNTEAFF. Full variable domain (outside the CDR3, taken from reference TRBV25-1 and TRBJ1-1): EADIYQTPRYLVIGTGKKITLECSQTMGHDKMYWYQQDPGMELHLIHYSYGVNSTEKGDLSSESTVSRIRTEHFPLTLESARPSHTSQYLCASSEWGGQTRNTEAFFGQGTRLTVV.

The CDR3 DNA is TGTGCCAGCAGCCCCGGTCCCGGGGCCGAGCAGTACTTC. This sequence encodes CASSPGPGAEQYF. The chain joins TRBV7-8 to TRBJ2-7; D may be TRBD1 or TRBD2 (5 bases each). Deletions cut 5 bases from V and 6 bases from J, with 14 bases between. The CDR3 spans 13 residues. Germline V lookup: CDR1 SGHVS, CDR2 FQNEAQ. Together with reference TRBV7-8 and TRBJ2-7, the CDR3 gives the full variable domain: GAGVSQSPRYKVAKRGQDVALRCDPISGHVSLFWYQQALGQGPEFLTYFQNEAQLDKSGLPSDRFFAERPEGSVSTLKIQRTQQEDSAVYLCASSPGPGAEQYFGPGTRLTVT.

This chain links TRBV18 with TRBJ1-6; a possible D gene is TRBD1 (5 bases). Germline CDR1 reads KGHSH; CDR2 reads LQKENI. V was pared by 1 base and J by 7 bases, with 11 bases between. The CDR3 is made up of 15 amino acids. The CDR3 nucleotides are TGTGCCAGCTCACCACTCCGGGACCGAAATTCACCCCTCCACTTT. Translation: CASSPLRDRNSPLHF.